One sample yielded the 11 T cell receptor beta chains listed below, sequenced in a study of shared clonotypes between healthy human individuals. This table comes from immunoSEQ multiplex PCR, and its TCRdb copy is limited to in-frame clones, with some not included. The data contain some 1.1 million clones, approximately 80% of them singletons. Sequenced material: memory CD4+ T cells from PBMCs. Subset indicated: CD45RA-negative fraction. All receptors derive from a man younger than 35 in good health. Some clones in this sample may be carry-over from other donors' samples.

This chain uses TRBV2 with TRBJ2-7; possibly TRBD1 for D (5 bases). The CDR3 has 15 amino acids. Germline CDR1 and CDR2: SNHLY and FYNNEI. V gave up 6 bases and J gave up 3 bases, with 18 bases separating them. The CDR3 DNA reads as TGTGCCAGCAGGGGAACAGGAAGCCATCACTACGAGCAGTACTTC. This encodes CASRGTGSHHYEQYF.

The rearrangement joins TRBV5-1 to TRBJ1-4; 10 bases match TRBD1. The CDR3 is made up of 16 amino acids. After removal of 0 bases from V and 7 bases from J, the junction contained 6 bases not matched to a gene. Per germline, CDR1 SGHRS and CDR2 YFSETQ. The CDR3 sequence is CASSLVAGTGAEKLFF. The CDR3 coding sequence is TGCGCCAGCAGCTTGGTGGCCGGGACAGGGGCTGAAAAACTGTTTTTT.

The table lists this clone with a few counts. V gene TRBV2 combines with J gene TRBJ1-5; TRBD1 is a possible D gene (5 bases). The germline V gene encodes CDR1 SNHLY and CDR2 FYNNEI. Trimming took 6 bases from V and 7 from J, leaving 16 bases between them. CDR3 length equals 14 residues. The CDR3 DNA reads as TGTGCCAGCAGCCTCCGGGGGGATCGGCAGCCCCAGCATTTT. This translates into CASSLRGDRQPQHF.

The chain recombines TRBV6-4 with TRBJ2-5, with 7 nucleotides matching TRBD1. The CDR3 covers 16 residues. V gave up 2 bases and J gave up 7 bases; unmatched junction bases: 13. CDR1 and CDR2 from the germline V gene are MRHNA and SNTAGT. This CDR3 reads CASSDPWDSPRGTQYF. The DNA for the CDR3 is TGTGCCAGCAGTGACCCATGGGACAGTCCAAGGGGGACCCAGTACTTC.

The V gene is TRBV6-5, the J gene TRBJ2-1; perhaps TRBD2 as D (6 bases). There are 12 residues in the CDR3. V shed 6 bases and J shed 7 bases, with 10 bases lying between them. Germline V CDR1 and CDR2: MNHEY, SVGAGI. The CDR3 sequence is CASSAGHNEQFF. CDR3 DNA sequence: TGTGCCAGCAGCGCGGGGCATAATGAGCAGTTCTTC.

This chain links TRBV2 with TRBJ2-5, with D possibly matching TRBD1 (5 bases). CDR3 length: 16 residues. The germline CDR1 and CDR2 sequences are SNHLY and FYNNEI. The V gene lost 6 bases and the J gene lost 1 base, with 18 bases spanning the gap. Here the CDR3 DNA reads TGTGCCAGCAGCGGGCGGTCAGGGAAAATCCAAGAGACCCAGTACTTC. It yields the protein CASSGRSGKIQETQYF.

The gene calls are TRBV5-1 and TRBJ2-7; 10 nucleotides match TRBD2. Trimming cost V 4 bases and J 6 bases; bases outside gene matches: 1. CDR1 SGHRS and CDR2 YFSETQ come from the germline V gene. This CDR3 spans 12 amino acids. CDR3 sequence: CASSRTSGEQYF. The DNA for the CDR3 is TGCGCCAGCAGCCGGACTAGCGGCGAGCAGTACTTC.

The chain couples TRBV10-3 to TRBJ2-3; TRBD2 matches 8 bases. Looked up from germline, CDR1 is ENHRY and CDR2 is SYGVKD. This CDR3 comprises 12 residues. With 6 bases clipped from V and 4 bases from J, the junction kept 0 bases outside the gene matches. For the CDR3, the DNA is TGTGCCATCAGGGGACTAGCAGATACGCAGTATTTT. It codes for CAIRGLADTQYF.

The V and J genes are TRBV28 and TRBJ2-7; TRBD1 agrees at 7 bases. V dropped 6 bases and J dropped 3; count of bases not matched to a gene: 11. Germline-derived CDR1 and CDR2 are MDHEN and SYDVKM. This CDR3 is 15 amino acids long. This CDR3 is CASSRGQVGIYEQYF. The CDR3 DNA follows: TGTGCCAGCAGCAGAGGACAGGTTGGCATCTACGAGCAGTACTTC.

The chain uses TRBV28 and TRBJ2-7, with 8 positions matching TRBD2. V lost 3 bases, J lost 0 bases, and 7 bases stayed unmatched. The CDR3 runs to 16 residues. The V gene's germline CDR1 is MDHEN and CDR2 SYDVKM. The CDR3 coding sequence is TGTGCCAGCAGTTTTCCGAGAGCGGGAGTCTCCTACGAGCAGTACTTC. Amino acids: CASSFPRAGVSYEQYF.

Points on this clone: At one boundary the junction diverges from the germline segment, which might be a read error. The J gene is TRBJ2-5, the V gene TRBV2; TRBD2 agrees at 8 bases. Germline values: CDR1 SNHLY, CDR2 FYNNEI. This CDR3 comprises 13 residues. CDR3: CASSYVGLEAQYF. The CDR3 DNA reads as TGTGCCAGCAGTTATGTGGGACTAGAGGCCCAGTACTTC.